The rows below give T cell receptor beta chains drawn from one sample of a study of blood T cell repertoires in COVID-19. Sequencing used immunoSEQ multiplex PCR; TCRdb keeps in-frame clones, though not all of them. Of over 150,000 clones listed, roughly 87% are singletons. The sample was PBMCs or T cells enriched from blood (not recorded which). These receptors all come from a woman aged 50 to 60 who had recovered from COVID-19. Each CDR3 is given with its conserved first and last residue. The D gene is left open where the match is weak. Clone size appears in some rows only: once, few, many, or a class for an expanded clone.

v_call	j_call	d_call	clone_size	cdr3_nt	cdr3_aa
TRBV28	TRBJ2-3	.	.	TGTGCCAGCAGTTCAGGACTCACTAGCACAGATACGCAGTATTTT	CASSSGLTSTDTQYF
TRBV3-1/TRBV3-2	TRBJ2-1	TRBD2	.	TGTGCCAGCAGCCGCCCCACCCGGGAGGGTGGCCACAATGAGCAGTTCTTC	CASSRPTREGGHNEQFF
TRBV29-1	TRBJ2-2	TRBD1	.	TGCAGCGTTGACCATCCCGGGACAGGGGTTACCGGGGAGCTGTTTTTT	CSVDHPGTGVTGELFF
TRBV18	TRBJ1-1	.	.	TGTGCCAGCTCACCATCAACGGTGGCTGAAGCTTTCTTT	CASSPSTVAEAFF
TRBV18	TRBJ2-7	TRBD1	.	TGTGCCAGCTCACCACTGGGACAGGGGAGGAACGAGCAGTACTTC	CASSPLGQGRNEQYF
TRBV28	TRBJ2-3	.	.	TGTGCCAGCAGTACGACCTTAGCGGTGAGCACAGATACGCAGTATTTT	CASSTTLAVSTDTQYF
TRBV27	TRBJ2-3	TRBD2	few	TGTGCCAGCAGACCCGGGGCGGGAGGAACCACAGATACGCAGTATTTT	CASRPGAGGTTDTQYF
TRBV4-1	TRBJ1-1	.	.	TGCGCCAGCAGCGAAAGCCGGCTCCAGGGGCGGGCTGAAGCTTTCTTT	CASSESRLQGRAEAFF
TRBV29-1	TRBJ1-4	TRBD1	.	TGCAGCGTTGGGGGACAGGGGAGCGAAAAACTGTTTTTT	CSVGGQGSEKLFF
TRBV28	TRBJ1-5	.	few	TGTGCCAGCAGTCAACAACAGGGAACTCAGCCCCAGCATTTT	CASSQQQGTQPQHF
TRBV18	TRBJ1-1	.	once	TGTGCCAGCTCACCCCTTATTGGCAACACTGAAGCTTTCTTT	CASSPLIGNTEAFF
TRBV7-2	TRBJ2-7	TRBD1	.	TGTGCCAGCAGCTTAGTTGGGACAGAAGCCTACGAGCAGTATTTC	CASSLVGTEAYEQYF
TRBV28	TRBJ1-2	.	.	TGTGCCAGCAGTCCCCCGGTGGCAGGAAAAGGCTACACCTTC	CASSPPVAGKGYTF
TRBV5-1	TRBJ1-6	TRBD1	once	TGCGCCAGCTCGTCCGGGACAGATAATTCACCCCTCCACTTT	CASSSGTDNSPLHF
TRBV19	TRBJ2-7	.	.	TGTGCCAGTAGTATACACGGTTTCTCCTACGAGCAGTACTTC	CASSIHGFSYEQYF
TRBV7-9	TRBJ2-7	.	.	TGTGCCAGCAGCTTATCCCTTAGTAACTACGAGCAGTACTTC	CASSLSLSNYEQYF
TRBV27	TRBJ1-1	.	.	TGTGCCAGCAGTCCCACCACAGGGTTCCGGGTCAACACTGAAGCTTTCTTT	CASSPTTGFRVNTEAFF
TRBV19	TRBJ2-7	.	.	TGTGCCAGTAGTCCCCCGTTATCTGACGAGCAGTACTTC	CASSPPLSDEQYF
TRBV29-1	TRBJ2-2	TRBD2	.	TGCAGCGTTACTAGCGGAGCGAACACCGGGGAGCTGTTTTTT	CSVTSGANTGELFF
TRBV11-3	TRBJ2-1	.	.	TGTGCCAGCAGCTTAGGCGCATGGGGAAGGACTTGGATAAACAATGAGCAGTTCTTC	CASSLGAWGRTWINNEQFF
TRBV6-5	TRBJ2-3	TRBD2	.	TGTGCCAGCAGTTTAAAGGGACTAGCGCAGTATTTT	CASSLKGLAQYF
TRBV9	TRBJ1-3	TRBD1	.	TGTGCCAGCAGCGTAGGAATAGACAGGGCCTATTCTGGAAACACCATATATTTT	CASSVGIDRAYSGNTIYF
TRBV7-9	TRBJ1-5	TRBD1	.	TGTGCCAGCAGCTTGACAGGGGCCGATTCGGGCAATCAGCCCCAGCATTTT	CASSLTGADSGNQPQHF